This T cell receptor beta chain emerged from a study of metastatic and nonmetastatic thyroid tumors. Background on the study: Repertoires were compared across blood and tumor or nodule tissue from malignant and benign thyroid patients.

CDR1 and CDR2 (germline): MDHEN, SYDVKM. This CDR3 comprises 15 residues. All patients were treatment-naive before thyroid surgery. Notes on this clone: One end of the junction is discordant with germline, which a read error may explain. Within the sample, other DNA sequences also encode this same CDR3.

Authors' data handling: Using the CDR3 differences seen across clinicopathological groups, the authors built a distant-metastasis classifier for papillary thyroid cancer, which was meant to discriminate distant-metastatic patients. TCRdb re-clonotyped the PCR reads through MiXCR. It is TCRdb's table, rather than the study itself, that gives the V and J calls and clone size. Here the sample spans over 15,000 clones, around 3.8% being singletons. This TCR came from a female donor with papillary thyroid cancer or a benign thyroid nodule (not recorded which). Some clones in this sample may be carry-over from other donors' samples. Material for sequencing was tumor tissue. V and J are TRBV28 and TRBJ2-5; tentatively, D is TRBD1 (5 bases). For the CDR3, the DNA is TGTGCCAGCAGTTTTTTAACAGGCCGCCAAGAGACCCAGTACTTT. It encodes CASSFLTGRQETQYF.